The T cell receptor beta chain under discussion was sequenced for a study of human T cells and chemical hapten exposure. As to time point: healthy volunteer bleed at 2 weeks. Before extraction, the whole blood was not fractionated, and total RNA was taken from it. There are a few counts of this clonotype. Unique molecular identifiers were affixed to discrete cDNA molecules within the library. Each CDR3 protein is one row after TCRdb ran MiXCR on the RACE reads. The table records 85,000 to 95,000 distinct CDR3 sequences, roughly 8.5% of them present only once. The germline gives CDR1 SNHLY, CDR2 FYNNEI. V was cut by 7 bases and J by 7 bases, with 10 bases left in between. This CDR3 contains 11 residues.

The TCR originated in a female donor in good health. Some clones in this sample may be carry-over from other donors' samples. Sequenced sample: whole blood. The rearrangement uses TRBV2 and TRBJ1-1, with a possible D match to TRBD1 (6 bases). CDR3 nucleotides: TGTGCCAGCATGGGGGGGCTTGAAGCTTTCTTT. Protein product: CASMGGLEAFF.